These 32 T cell receptor beta chains share one sample of origin, sequenced in a study of blood T cells in healthy people across ages. Next came a second PCR, run for about 7 to 11 cycles, which used a sample-barcoded 5' primer along with a J-beta primer mix. One entry per CDR3 protein results from TCRdb running MiXCR on the 5' RACE reads. Found here are about 500,000 distinct CDR3 sequences, 24% of them singletons; the top ten hold 8.7%. The same sample was also studied in work on T cells of mothers and their children.

The sequenced sample consisted of blood. The source of these receptors is a boy aged 5-17 years in good health.

This clonotype has just a few counts. The chain carries TRBV3-1 and TRBJ2-5; D is perhaps TRBD2 (6 bases). The CDR3 totals 15 residues. The V end lost 2 bases, the J end lost 5 bases, and 15 bases lay between the germline ends. Germline V gene lookup returns CDR1 LGHDT and CDR2 YNNKEL (reference sequence). The CDR3 DNA reads TGTGCCAGCAGCCAATGGCGGGAAGAGATGGAGACCCAGTACTTC. Amino acid sequence: CASSQWREEMETQYF.

This rearrangement joins TRBV28 to TRBJ2-7; D gene unclear. This CDR3 has 13 amino acids. V gave up 2 bases and J gave up 2 bases, with 7 bases separating them. Germline V gene lookup returns CDR1 MDHEN and CDR2 SYDVKM. The CDR3 loop is CASSLPATYEQYF. The CDR3 bases are TGTGCCAGCAGTTTACCGGCTACCTACGAGCAGTACTTC. Full variable domain (outside the CDR3, taken from reference TRBV28 and TRBJ2-7): DVKVTQSSRYLVKRTGEKVFLECVQDMDHENMFWYRQDPGLGLRLIYFSYDVKMKEKGDIPEGYSVSREKKERFSLILESASTNQTSMYLCASSLPATYEQYFGPGTRLTVT.

The genes are TRBV6-2 or TRBV6-3 and TRBJ1-1, with 7 positions matching TRBD1. Trimming at V came to 5 bases and at J to 6 bases, leaving 6 bases not matched to a gene. This CDR3 is built from 13 residues. Germline V gene data show CDR1 as MNHEY and CDR2 as SVGEGT. The CDR3: CASSKTGSAEAFF. CDR3 in DNA: TGTGCCAGCAGTAAGACAGGGTCGGCTGAAGCTTTCTTT.

The chain's CDR3 is CASSQPGQSRGYTF. The CDR3 DNA is TGTGCCAGCAGCCAGCCGGGACAGTCTCGTGGCTACACCTTC. This chain joins TRBV3-1 and TRBJ1-2, with 7 bases fitting TRBD1. The CDR3 totals 14 residues. The V segment lost 3 bases and the J segment 7 bases; nucleotides outside the gene matches: 8. Germline values: CDR1 LGHDT, CDR2 YNNKEL (reference sequence). Together with reference TRBV3-1 and TRBJ1-2, the CDR3 gives the full variable domain: DTAVSQTPKYLVTQMGNDKSIKCEQNLGHDTMYWYKQDSKKFLKIMFSYNNKELIINETVPNRFSPKSPDKAHLNLHINSLELGDSAVYFCASSQPGQSRGYTFGSGTRLTVV.

The chain carries TRBV20-1 and TRBJ2-2, with D maybe TRBD2 (9 bases). V dropped 3 bases and J dropped 3 bases, with 17 bases sitting between them. This CDR3 has 16 amino acids. Per germline, CDR1 DFQATT and CDR2 SNEGSKA (reference sequence). This CDR3 reads CSASPLAGQDTGELFF. Written as DNA, the CDR3 is TGCAGTGCTAGTCCGCTAGCGGGACAGGACACCGGGGAGCTGTTTTTT.

The rearrangement joins TRBV7-9 to TRBJ2-7; 7 bases are shared with TRBD1. The CDR3 runs 15 residues. Germline V gives CDR1 SEHNR, CDR2 FQNEAQ (reference sequence). The V and J ends lost 1 base and 3 bases, in that order; junction bases with no gene match: 6. CDR3 region: CASSLGQGELYEQYF. For the CDR3, the DNA is TGTGCCAGCAGCTTAGGGCAGGGGGAGCTCTACGAGCAGTACTTC.

V usage is TRBV7-2 and J usage is TRBJ1-1, with 7 bases lining up with TRBD1. Germline V lookup: CDR1 SGHTA, CDR2 FQGNSA. Unmatched junction bases numbered 9, after V lost 2 bases and J lost 6 bases. The CDR3 runs 15 residues. This CDR3 is CASSLLRQGGAEAFF. As DNA, the CDR3 is TGTGCCAGCAGCTTACTTAGGCAGGGGGGTGCTGAAGCTTTCTTT.

The chain is built from TRBV5-6 and TRBJ2-5; no firm D call. Germline CDR1 is SGHDT and CDR2 is YYEEEE. The CDR3 is made up of 14 amino acids. Between the trimmed V and J ends, which lost 2 bases and 4 bases, there was a span of 12 bases. The CDR3 nucleotides read TGTGCCAGCAGCTTAAGCTGGAGTGGAGAGACCCAGTACTTC. Translation: CASSLSWSGETQYF.

CDR3 DNA sequence: TGTGCCAGCAGTTTCAGCTTGACAGACAATCAGCCCCAGCATTTT. Translation: CASSFSLTDNQPQHF. This chain joins TRBV28 and TRBJ1-5; maybe TRBD1 (5 bases). This CDR3 has 15 amino acids. Germline loops: CDR1 MDHEN, CDR2 SYDVKM. V shed 3 bases and J shed 3 bases, with 12 bases lying between them.

This chain joins TRBV5-1 and TRBJ2-1, with D possibly matching TRBD1 (6 bases). The germline V gene has CDR1 SGHRS and CDR2 YFSETQ. V was clipped by 0 bases and J by 10 bases, with 11 bases between them. The CDR3 covers 13 residues. The CDR3 sequence: CASSLDRVREQFF. CDR3 DNA sequence: TGCGCCAGCAGCTTGGACAGGGTTCGCGAGCAGTTCTTC.

V usage is TRBV6-1 and J usage is TRBJ2-7; 8 positions agree with TRBD2. V trimming: 11 bases; J trimming: 4 bases; junction bases outside the gene matches: 13. This CDR3 is 14 amino acids long. Germline V lookup: CDR1 MNHNS, CDR2 SASEGT. The CDR3 spells CAVPLREGLYEQYF. The CDR3 region has the DNA TGTGCCGTGCCCCTCCGGGAGGGCTTGTACGAGCAGTACTTC.

Regarding this clonotype: The junction departs from the called germline gene at one end, perhaps through a read error. The chain couples TRBV5-5 to TRBJ2-1; 10 bases fit TRBD2. Germline CDR1 is SGHKS and CDR2 is YYEKEE (reference sequence). The CDR3 has 16 residues. The chain's CDR3 is CVSSLGLATSYNEQFF. Written as DNA, the CDR3 is TGTGTCAGCAGCTTGGGACTAGCGACCTCTTACAATGAGCAGTTCTTC. Using reference TRBV5-5 and TRBJ2-1 for the parts outside the CDR3, the full variable domain is DAGVTQSPTHLIKTRGQQVTLRCSPISGHKSVSWYQQVLGQGPQFIFQYYEKEERGRGNFPDRFSARQFPNYSSELNVNALLLGDSALYLCVSSLGLATSYNEQFFGPGTRLTVL.

The chain recombines TRBV28 with TRBJ2-1, with 8 bases aligning to TRBD1. Trimming cost V 3 bases and J 4 bases; bases outside gene matches: 5. This CDR3 is 15 amino acids long. Germline CDR1 is MDHEN and CDR2 is SYDVKM. The CDR3 sequence is CASSFPGQGYNEQFF. The DNA for the CDR3 is TGTGCCAGCAGTTTCCCCGGACAGGGTTACAATGAGCAGTTCTTC.

This clonotype was picked up a small number of times. This sequence joins TRBV7-9 and TRBJ2-1; tentative D call: TRBD2 (7 bases). In germline, CDR1 is SEHNR, CDR2 FQNEAQ (reference sequence). Trimming took off 2 bases at V and 6 bases at J, with 17 bases between the two ends. The CDR3 consists of 16 residues. The CDR3 here is CASSLRGGEVSNEQFF. The DNA for the CDR3 is TGTGCCAGCAGCTTAAGAGGGGGGGAGGTTTCCAATGAGCAGTTCTTC.

This clonotype was observed a few times. The gene calls are TRBV28 and TRBJ2-3, with TRBD2 matching over 9 bases. Germline V gives CDR1 MDHEN, CDR2 SYDVKM. The CDR3 is 18 residues long. Germline trimming cut 3 bases from V and 3 bases from J; bases unmatched to any gene: 13. The CDR3 nucleotides are TGTGCCAGCAGTTTTGTTGCGGGAGGGCCTAGGTTAACAGATACGCAGTATTTT. It is translated as CASSFVAGGPRLTDTQYF. Complete variable domain (other parts from reference TRBV28 and TRBJ2-3): DVKVTQSSRYLVKRTGEKVFLECVQDMDHENMFWYRQDPGLGLRLIYFSYDVKMKEKGDIPEGYSVSREKKERFSLILESASTNQTSMYLCASSFVAGGPRLTDTQYFGPGTRLTVL.

In its sample, this clonotype was seen a few times. One junction end does not reproduce the germline sequence, and a read error may be involved. This rearrangement joins TRBV7-2 to TRBJ2-7; 10 bases agree with TRBD2. Germline lookup yields CDR1 SGHTA and CDR2 FQGNSA. This CDR3 is 16 amino acids long. The CDR3 is CASSLAGDRAQYEQYF. In nucleotides, the CDR3 is TGTGCCAGCAGCCTAGCGGGGGACCGCGCCCAATACGAGCAGTACTTC.

This clonotype was seen many times. CDR3 amino acids: CASSSRGNYGYTF. For the CDR3, the DNA is TGTGCCAGCAGTTCGCGAGGGAACTATGGCTACACCTTC. The chain uses TRBV12-3 or TRBV12-4 and TRBJ1-2; D gene ambiguous. The CDR3 sequence is 13 residues long. Trimming took 4 bases from V and 2 from J, leaving 8 bases between them.

Only a few counts were recorded for this clonotype. This sequence joins TRBV21-1 and TRBJ2-5; the D segment call TRBD2 is taken from the table without a DNA check. TRBV21-1 is listed as a pseudogene. The CDR3 spans 14 residues. In DNA, the CDR3 is TGTGCCAGCAGCCTACTGGGGACTGAAGAGACCCAGTACTTC. This codes for CASSLLGTEETQYF.

This chain joins TRBV18 and TRBJ2-3; D may correspond to TRBD1 or TRBD2 (5 bases each). The CDR3 contains 16 residues. Trimming took off 0 bases at V and 5 bases at J, with 15 bases between the two ends. Germline-derived CDR1 and CDR2 are KGHSH and LQKENI. The CDR3 region is CASSPPRGTEGDTQYF. CDR3 in DNA: TGTGCCAGCTCACCACCACGTGGGACCGAGGGAGATACGCAGTATTTT.

This chain uses TRBV10-3 with TRBJ2-7; D gene ambiguous. The CDR3 sequence is 13 residues long. Germline V gene sequence: CDR1 ENHRY, CDR2 SYGVKD. The ends were cut back, 11 bases at V and 4 bases at J, with 18 bases in the middle. CDR3 residues: CAVMPGQTYEQYF. DNA of the CDR3: TGTGCCGTCATGCCTGGGCAGACTTACGAGCAGTACTTC.

The chain recombines TRBV2 with TRBJ1-4; D ambiguous. This CDR3 contains 12 residues. Trimming shortened V by 4 bases and J by 7 bases, and 7 bases separated the two germline ends. In germline, CDR1 is SNHLY, CDR2 FYNNEI. This CDR3 is CASSGEVEKLFF. Here the CDR3 DNA reads TGTGCCAGCAGTGGAGAGGTTGAAAAACTGTTTTTT.

This clonotype turned up a few times. The chain's CDR3 is CSARAPGTSGTYNEQFF. CDR3 DNA: TGCAGTGCTAGAGCCCCCGGGACTAGCGGGACTTACAATGAGCAGTTCTTC. This rearrangement joins TRBV20-1 to TRBJ2-1; 13 bases map to TRBD2. The trim removed 1 base at V and 4 bases at J, leaving 7 bases unmatched. This CDR3 has 17 residues. CDR1 and CDR2 from the germline V gene are DFQATT and SNEGSKA (reference sequence).

This clonotype turned up a few times. The chain has TRBV28 and TRBJ2-7; 12 bases match TRBD1. This CDR3 has 16 amino acids. The germline CDR1 and CDR2 sequences are MDHEN and SYDVKM. Trimming at V came to 4 bases and at J to 2 bases, leaving 6 bases not matched to a gene. The CDR3: CASSSGGQGAAYEQYF. The CDR3 DNA follows: TGTGCCAGCAGTTCTGGGGGACAGGGGGCCGCCTACGAGCAGTACTTC. Combining the CDR3 with reference TRBV28 and TRBJ2-7 gives the whole variable domain DVKVTQSSRYLVKRTGEKVFLECVQDMDHENMFWYRQDPGLGLRLIYFSYDVKMKEKGDIPEGYSVSREKKERFSLILESASTNQTSMYLCASSSGGQGAAYEQYFGPGTRLTVT.

The chain couples TRBV30 to TRBJ2-5; no definite D call. There are 20 residues in the CDR3. Trimming shortened V by 2 bases and J by 1 base, and 29 bases separated the two germline ends. Germline V CDR1 and CDR2: GTSNPN, SVGIG (reference sequence). The CDR3 region has the DNA TGTGCCTGGAGTAGCAACCGTCCGGCCTATTCCCTTACAGCCCAAGAGACCCAGTACTTC. Translation gives CAWSSNRPAYSLTAQETQYF.

This clonotype was detected only a few times. The V gene is TRBV11-2, the J gene TRBJ2-2; D remains unclear. CDR3 size: 15 residues. V gave up 0 bases and J gave up 2 bases, with 7 bases separating them. CDR1 and CDR2 (germline): SGHAT, FQNNGV. CDR3 DNA: TGTGCCAGCAGCTTAGATCTCCACAACACCGGGGAGCTGTTTTTT. Encoded protein: CASSLDLHNTGELFF.

This chain connects TRBV20-1 to TRBJ2-2; D gene ambiguous. Germline loops: CDR1 DFQATT, CDR2 SNEGSKA (reference sequence). V dropped 5 bases and J dropped 8 bases, with 18 bases sitting between them. This CDR3 is 14 amino acids long. The CDR3: CSALRRRTSGELFF. DNA of the CDR3: TGCAGTGCTCTGCGGCGAAGGACCTCTGGGGAGCTGTTTTTT.

This clonotype was detected a few times. This rearrangement joins TRBV9 to TRBJ2-4; 9 bases are shared with TRBD1. V was clipped by 4 bases and J by 1 base; unmatched bases: 21. CDR1 is SGDLS, CDR2 YYNGEE, per germline. The CDR3 length is 21 residues. The CDR3 DNA reads as TGTGCCAGCAGCCCAGGACAGGGGACTGCGGGAGCCTTCGGGGCCAAAAACATTCAGTACTTC. Protein sequence: CASSPGQGTAGAFGAKNIQYF.

Comments on this clonotype: At one end, the junction sequence differs from germline, possibly due to a read error. This chain joins TRBV6-6 and TRBJ1-5; D remains ambiguous. The V gene's germline CDR1 is MNHNY and CDR2 SVGAGI (reference sequence). The CDR3 is 16 residues long. CDR3 protein: CATSTPGRSTLERSYF. In DNA form, the CDR3 reads TGTGCCACCAGTACCCCCGGCCGCTCAACCTTAGAAAGGTCGTATTTT.

This clonotype appeared a few times. The V call is TRBV9, the J call TRBJ1-2, with a weak D call TRBD1 (5 bases). Germline-derived CDR1 and CDR2 are SGDLS and YYNGEE. The CDR3 contains 15 residues. Trimming removed 0 bases at V and 2 bases at J, with 11 bases between. The CDR3 DNA reads TGTGCCAGCAGCGTAGCCTCAACAGGCAACTATGGCTACACCTTC. Its protein is CASSVASTGNYGYTF.

The chain links TRBV7-2 to TRBJ2-7; no reliable D call. Germline V gene data show CDR1 as SGHTA and CDR2 as FQGNSA. The CDR3 covers 15 residues. V lost 0 bases and J lost 7, with 16 bases in between. This CDR3 reads CASSLALAWAREQYF. CDR3 sequence (DNA): TGTGCCAGCAGCTTAGCGCTTGCGTGGGCGCGGGAGCAGTACTTC. Drawing the rest from reference TRBV7-2 and TRBJ2-7, the complete variable domain is GAGVSQSPSNKVTEKGKDVELRCDPISGHTALYWYRQSLGQGLEFLIYFQGNSAPDKSGLPSDRFSAERTGGSVSTLTIQRTQQEDSAVYLCASSLALAWAREQYFGPGTRLTVT.

This clonotype was observed a few times. The chain employs TRBV7-8 and TRBJ2-5, with TRBD1 as a possible D gene (5 bases). The CDR3 spans 14 residues. Trimming removed 5 bases at V and 6 bases at J, with 16 bases between. Per the germline V gene, CDR1 is SGHVS and CDR2 is FQNEAQ. The CDR3 region has the DNA TGTGCCAGCAGCAGCCGGACATCCACCCAGACCCAGTACTTC. Its protein product is CASSSRTSTQTQYF.

This clonotype was picked up a small number of times. The chain uses TRBV29-1 and TRBJ2-7, with 7 bases matching TRBD1. The CDR3 has 14 amino acids. The germline V gene has CDR1 SQVTM and CDR2 ANQGSEA. V gave up 4 bases and J gave up 4 bases; unmatched junction bases: 10. CDR3 amino acids: CSVVVPNRGYEQYF. In DNA form, the CDR3 reads TGCAGCGTTGTCGTCCCGAACAGGGGATACGAGCAGTACTTC.